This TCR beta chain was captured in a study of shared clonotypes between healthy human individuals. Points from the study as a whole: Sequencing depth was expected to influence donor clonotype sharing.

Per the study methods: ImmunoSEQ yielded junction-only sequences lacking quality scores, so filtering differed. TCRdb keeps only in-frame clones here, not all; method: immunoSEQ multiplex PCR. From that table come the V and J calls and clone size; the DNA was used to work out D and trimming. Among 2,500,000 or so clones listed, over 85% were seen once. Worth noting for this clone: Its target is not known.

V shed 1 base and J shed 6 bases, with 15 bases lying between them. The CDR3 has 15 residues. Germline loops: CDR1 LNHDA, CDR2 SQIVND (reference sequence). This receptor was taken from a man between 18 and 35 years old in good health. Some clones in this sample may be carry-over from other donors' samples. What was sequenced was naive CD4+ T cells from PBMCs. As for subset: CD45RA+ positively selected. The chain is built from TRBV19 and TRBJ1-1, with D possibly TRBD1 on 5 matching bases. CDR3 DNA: TGTGCCAGTAGTATAGGGGGGACTCGGGGCTCTGAAGCTTTCTTT. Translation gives CASSIGGTRGSEAFF.